The 23 T cell receptor beta chains below all came from one sample that was sequenced in a study of vaccination and CD4 T cells after COVID-19. Stated treatment: roughly 10-day PBMC culture with coronavirus spike peptide pools or control peptides (ViraFEST assay). Oncomine TCR Beta short-read sequencing was applied to DNA from cultured CD4+ T cells. TCRdb processed the PCR reads anew with MiXCR; each CDR3 protein has one entry. The data hold roughly 9,900 distinct CDR3 sequences, with about 47% observed a single time. Antigens for these TCRs are unknown. Sequencing was performed on CD4+ T cells from blood, cultured in vitro. These receptor sequences come from a human donor who had recovered from COVID-19.

Only a few counts were recorded for this clonotype. Written as DNA, the CDR3 is TGTGCCAGCAGTCCTCCGGGACAGGTTACCGAAAAACTGTTTTTT. Its protein product is CASSPPGQVTEKLFF. The J gene is TRBJ1-4, the V gene TRBV6-1; 8 bases are shared with TRBD1. The CDR3 runs to 15 residues. Germline trimming cut 5 bases from V and 8 bases from J; bases unmatched to any gene: 10. Germline CDR1 MNHNS, CDR2 SASEGT.

This clonotype has only one observation. The chain links TRBV5-4 to TRBJ2-5; TRBD1 matches at 9 bases. The CDR3 runs 13 residues. V lost 3 bases to trimming and J lost 5 bases; unmatched junction nucleotides: 2. CDR1 is SGHNT and CDR2 is YYREEE in the germline V gene (reference sequence). The CDR3 reads CASSWDREETQYF. The CDR3 DNA sequence: TGTGCCAGCAGCTGGGACAGGGAGGAGACCCAGTACTTC.

Judged by abundance, this clonotype is medium-sized. This chain joins TRBV6-4 and TRBJ2-3, with 7 positions matching TRBD2. Germline V gives CDR1 MRHNA, CDR2 SNTAGT. This CDR3 is 15 amino acids long. V trimming: 4 bases; J trimming: 1 base; junction bases outside the gene matches: 5. CDR3 bases: TGTGCCAGCAGTGTGGCGGGGGAGGGCACAGATACGCAGTATTTT. The encoded protein is CASSVAGEGTDTQYF.

The V call is TRBV5-1, the J call TRBJ2-7; 9 positions match TRBD2. V lost 0 bases and J lost 5; bases outside the gene matches: 6. This CDR3 spans 15 amino acids. CDR1 is SGHRS, CDR2 YFSETQ, per germline. This CDR3 reads CASSLEGGGAHEQYF. The CDR3 nucleotides are TGCGCCAGCAGCTTGGAAGGCGGGGGGGCCCACGAGCAGTACTTC.

V and J are TRBV12-3 or TRBV12-4 and TRBJ1-1, with 9 bases identical to TRBD1. The CDR3 runs 17 residues. With 0 bases clipped from V and 3 bases from J, the junction kept 8 bases outside the gene matches. The CDR3 DNA follows: TGTGCCAGCAGTTTAGCCGGGACAGGGAGTACGGACACTGAAGCTTTCTTT. Amino acids: CASSLAGTGSTDTEAFF.

The gene calls are TRBV4-3 and TRBJ2-3; no firm D call. The CDR3 is 17 amino acids. CDR1 is LGHNA and CDR2 is YSLEER in the germline V gene. V dropped 0 bases and J dropped 2 bases, with 15 bases sitting between them. The CDR3 DNA is TGCGCCAGCAGCCAAGATACATCTATACCTCACACAGATACGCAGTATTTT. Its translation: CASSQDTSIPHTDTQYF.

The rearrangement links TRBV6-1 to TRBJ1-1; D ambiguous. CDR3 length: 16 amino acids. The germline V and J ends were trimmed by 5 bases and 0 bases, with 16 bases remaining between them. CDR1 is MNHNS and CDR2 is SASEGT in the germline V gene. The CDR3 loop reads CASSPFLDTMNTEAFF. The DNA of the CDR3 is TGTGCCAGCAGTCCCTTCCTCGACACGATGAACACTGAAGCTTTCTTT.

This chain links TRBV20-1 with TRBJ1-5; D not resolved. Looked up from germline, CDR1 is DFQATT and CDR2 is SNEGSKA (reference sequence). This CDR3 has 15 residues. V shed 5 bases and J shed 0 bases, with 14 bases lying between them. Written as DNA, the CDR3 is TGCAGTGCTTCCTATGGCAGTAATAGCAATCAGCCCCAGCATTTT. Translation gives CSASYGSNSNQPQHF.

The gene calls are TRBV11-3 and TRBJ1-1; perhaps TRBD1 as D (5 bases). V lost 5 bases, J lost 5 bases, and 6 bases lay in between. The CDR3 length is 11 residues. CDR1 SGHNT and CDR2 YENEEA come from the germline V gene. The CDR3 coding sequence is TGTGCCAGCAGCCAGGGTACTGAAGCTTTCTTT. This translates into CASSQGTEAFF.

The J gene is TRBJ1-2, the V gene TRBV12-5; 7 positions agree with TRBD1. The length of the CDR3 is 13 residues. V lost 6 bases and J lost 8; bases outside the gene matches: 9. Germline-derived CDR1 and CDR2 are LGHNT and FRNRAP. The DNA of the CDR3 is TGTGCTAGTGGCCAACTGGGACAGTCCGGCTACACCTTC. Translating it yields CASGQLGQSGYTF.

The chain employs TRBV7-6 and TRBJ2-3; a weak D match, TRBD1 (5 bases). V lost 2 bases to trimming and J lost 4 bases, with 16 bases between them. The length of the CDR3 is 16 residues. CDR1 and CDR2 from the germline V gene are SGHVS and FNYEAQ. CDR3 bases: TGTGCCAGCAGCTTACAGGGCGGCGGTCTTTCAGATACGCAGTATTTT. This gives the protein CASSLQGGGLSDTQYF.

A few counts support this clonotype. The rearrangement joins TRBV10-3 to TRBJ2-3; D remains ambiguous. Between the trimmed V and J ends, which lost 4 bases and 5 bases, there was a span of 4 bases. CDR1 is ENHRY and CDR2 is SYGVKD in the germline V gene. The CDR3 has 11 amino acids. Here the CDR3 reads CAISGVDTQYF. The CDR3, as DNA: TGTGCCATCAGTGGGGTAGATACGCAGTATTTT.

The table lists this clonotype with a few counts. The rearrangement uses TRBV27 and TRBJ1-1, with D maybe TRBD1 (5 bases). Germline V gene lookup returns CDR1 MNHEY and CDR2 SMNVEV (reference sequence). Trimming took off 2 bases at V and 5 bases at J, with 9 bases between the two ends. CDR3 length equals 13 residues. The CDR3 protein is CASSLRGETEAFF. The CDR3 bases are TGTGCCAGCAGTTTACGGGGGGAGACTGAAGCTTTCTTT.

This rearrangement joins TRBV7-2 to TRBJ2-5; no clear D gene. The CDR3 is 15 residues long. V lost 1 base and J lost 2, with 11 bases in between. Germline V gives CDR1 SGHTA, CDR2 FQGNSA. The CDR3 DNA reads TGTGCCAGCAGCTTAGACCGTATACGACAAGAGACCCAGTACTTC. It translates to CASSLDRIRQETQYF.

J is TRBJ1-5 and V is TRBV20-1, with D unresolved. Germline CDR1 is DFQATT and CDR2 is SNEGSKA (reference sequence). Trimming removed 6 bases from V and 0 bases from J, with 12 bases in between. The CDR3 has 14 amino acids. DNA for the CDR3: TGCAGTGCCGTTTCCCCAACTAGCAATCAGCCCCAGCATTTT. Its protein product is CSAVSPTSNQPQHF.

This clonotype was picked up a small number of times. This rearrangement joins TRBV19 to TRBJ2-3, with 7 bases identical to TRBD1. Trimming removed 5 bases from V and 5 bases from J; junction bases left unmatched: 13. The CDR3 is 16 residues long. Germline V gene sequence: CDR1 LNHDA, CDR2 SQIVND (reference sequence). The CDR3 DNA reads TGTGCCAGTAGTCCACGACAGGGCTGGTCAGAAGATACGCAGTATTTT. The encoded protein is CASSPRQGWSEDTQYF.

The rearrangement links TRBV2 to TRBJ2-3; 8 nucleotides align to TRBD2. The CDR3 runs to 14 residues. CDR1 SNHLY and CDR2 FYNNEI come from the germline V gene. Germline trimming cut 7 bases from V and 5 bases from J; bases unmatched to any gene: 8. CDR3 protein: CASKGRGARDTQYF. As DNA, the CDR3 is TGTGCCAGCAAGGGGCGGGGGGCCAGAGATACGCAGTATTTT.

The CDR3 DNA is TGTGCCAGCAGTCTGGACGGTAACAATCAGCCCCAGCATTTT. This sequence encodes CASSLDGNNQPQHF. This sequence joins TRBV6-1 and TRBJ1-5; no clear D. The ends were cut back, 5 bases at V and 3 bases at J, with 11 bases in the middle. The CDR3 consists of 14 residues. Looked up from germline, CDR1 is MNHNS and CDR2 is SASEGT.

CDR3 in amino acids: CASSGPGTGIAEAFF. The CDR3 DNA follows: TGTGCCAGCAGCGGTCCCGGGACAGGGATCGCTGAAGCTTTCTTT. The chain couples TRBV5-4 to TRBJ1-1, with TRBD1 identical over 9 bases. Germline V gene lookup returns CDR1 SGHNT and CDR2 YYREEE (reference sequence). The CDR3 sequence is 15 residues long. J gave up 6 bases and V 4 bases, and 10 bases lay outside the gene matches.

The CDR3 is CARKSRGVEETQYF. The CDR3 nucleotides read TGTGCCAGGAAATCGCGGGGGGTCGAAGAGACCCAGTACTTC. This chain joins TRBV21-1 and TRBJ2-5; the D call TRBD1 from the table was never checked on the DNA. TRBV21-1 is assigned pseudogene status. The CDR3 has 14 residues.

This chain uses TRBV6-1 with TRBJ1-1, with D unclear. The germline V gene encodes CDR1 MNHNS and CDR2 SASEGT. CDR3 size: 12 residues. With 8 bases removed from V and 1 base from J, the gap between germline ends came to 8 bases. CDR3 nucleotide sequence: TGTGCCAGCGCGACGGGGAACACTGAAGCTTTCTTT. Protein: CASATGNTEAFF.

The V gene is TRBV5-6, the J gene TRBJ2-7; D is undetermined. V lost 7 bases to trimming and J lost 4 bases, with 9 bases between them. The CDR3 totals 11 residues. Germline lookup yields CDR1 SGHDT and CDR2 YYEEEE. This chain's CDR3 is CASGSGYEQYF. CDR3 DNA sequence: TGTGCCAGCGGCTCAGGTTACGAGCAGTACTTC.

Concerning this clonotype: At one of its ends the junction is not consistent with the germline gene, which may arise from a read error. The V and J genes are TRBV30 and TRBJ1-6; the D is unclear. Germline values: CDR1 GTSNPN, CDR2 SVGIG (reference sequence). There are 13 residues in the CDR3. CDR3 nucleotide sequence: TGTACCTGGACGGAACAGTTTAATTCACCCCTCCACTTT. Its protein product is CTWTEQFNSPLHF.